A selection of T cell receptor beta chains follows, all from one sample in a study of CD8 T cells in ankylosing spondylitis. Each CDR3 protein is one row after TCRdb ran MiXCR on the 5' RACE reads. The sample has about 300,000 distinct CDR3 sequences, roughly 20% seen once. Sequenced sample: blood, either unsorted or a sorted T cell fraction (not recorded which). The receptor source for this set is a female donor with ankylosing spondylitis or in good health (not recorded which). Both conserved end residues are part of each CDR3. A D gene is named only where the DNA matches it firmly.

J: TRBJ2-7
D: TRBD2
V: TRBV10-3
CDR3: CAISDGLGNKSYEQYF

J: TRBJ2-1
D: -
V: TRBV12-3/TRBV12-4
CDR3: CASSLRQRNQFF

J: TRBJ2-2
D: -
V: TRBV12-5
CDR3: CASASRHTGELFF

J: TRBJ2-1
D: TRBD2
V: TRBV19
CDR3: CASSGREYEQFF

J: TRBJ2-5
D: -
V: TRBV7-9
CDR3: CASSLAADQETQYF

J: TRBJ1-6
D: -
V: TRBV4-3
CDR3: CASSQFNSPLHF

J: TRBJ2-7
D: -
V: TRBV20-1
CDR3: CSARDPQEGNYEQYF

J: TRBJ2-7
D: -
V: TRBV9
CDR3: CASSVGVGGSGGEQYF

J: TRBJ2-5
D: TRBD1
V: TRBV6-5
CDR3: CASSYEGARETQYF

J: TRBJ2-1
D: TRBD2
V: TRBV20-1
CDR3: CSATSGRGYNEQFF

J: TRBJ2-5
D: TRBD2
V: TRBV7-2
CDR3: CASSYGLAGASQETQYF

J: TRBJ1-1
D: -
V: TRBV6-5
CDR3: CASSRQLDEAFF

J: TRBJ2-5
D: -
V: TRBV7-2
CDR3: CASSSEIQETQYF

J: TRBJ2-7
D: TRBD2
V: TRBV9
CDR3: CASSPGGTSSYEQYF

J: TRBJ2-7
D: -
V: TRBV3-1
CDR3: CASSRAYWTHEQYF

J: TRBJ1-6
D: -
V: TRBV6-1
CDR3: CASTPRWTRGPPLHF

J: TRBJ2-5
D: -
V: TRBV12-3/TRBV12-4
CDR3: CASSPNQETQYF

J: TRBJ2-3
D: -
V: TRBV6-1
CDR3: CASTPGGGDTPDTQYF

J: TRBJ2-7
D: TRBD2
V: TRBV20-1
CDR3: CSARTSGNGEQYF

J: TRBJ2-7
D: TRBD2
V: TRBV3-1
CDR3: CASSQREIPGLAGLTSYEQYF

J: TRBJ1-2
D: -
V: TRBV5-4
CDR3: CASSSNTIAGYGYTF

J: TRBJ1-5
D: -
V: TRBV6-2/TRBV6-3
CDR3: CASSLGLNQPQHF

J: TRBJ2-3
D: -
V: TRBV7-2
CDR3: CASRRLSPHTDTQYF

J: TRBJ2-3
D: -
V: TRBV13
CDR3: CASSGGNFTDTQYF

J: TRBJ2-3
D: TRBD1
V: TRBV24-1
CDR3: CATSDSGTGSQYF

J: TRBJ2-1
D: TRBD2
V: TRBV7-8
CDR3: CASSLAREGRSNEQFF

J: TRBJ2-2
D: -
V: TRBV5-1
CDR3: CASSLGPLGGELFF

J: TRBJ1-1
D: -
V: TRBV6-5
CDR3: CASSYWENTEAFF

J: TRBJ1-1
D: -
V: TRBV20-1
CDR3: CSASLRNTEAFF

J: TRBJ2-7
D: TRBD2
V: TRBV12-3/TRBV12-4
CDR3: CASSFAGDYEQYF

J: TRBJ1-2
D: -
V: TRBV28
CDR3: CASSLSIAGGGYTF

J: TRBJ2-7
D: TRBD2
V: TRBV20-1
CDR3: CSAHKMTSGIPYEQYF

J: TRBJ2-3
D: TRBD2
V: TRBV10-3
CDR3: CAISDPRTSGDTQYF

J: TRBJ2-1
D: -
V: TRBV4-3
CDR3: CASSQDMAGINEQFF

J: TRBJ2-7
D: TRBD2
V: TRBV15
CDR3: CATSRDRGSGRVLGEQYF

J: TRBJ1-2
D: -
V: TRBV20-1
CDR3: CSAGRNYGYTF

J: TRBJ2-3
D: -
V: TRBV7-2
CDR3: CASSLGASVRTDTQYF

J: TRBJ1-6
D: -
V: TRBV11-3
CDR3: CASSDGQSNSPLHF

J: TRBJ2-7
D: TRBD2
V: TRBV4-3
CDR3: CTSSQTSGSGEQYF

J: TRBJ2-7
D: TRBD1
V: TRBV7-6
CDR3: CASSLEQGVTYEQYF

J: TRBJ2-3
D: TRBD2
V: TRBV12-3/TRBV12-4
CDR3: CASSLKAGGPRGDTQYF

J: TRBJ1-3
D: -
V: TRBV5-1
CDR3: CASSLDRDSGNTIYF

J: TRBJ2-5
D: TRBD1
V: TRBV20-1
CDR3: CSATGQGLFGETQYF

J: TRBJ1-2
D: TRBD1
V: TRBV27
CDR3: CASSSGQNYGYTF

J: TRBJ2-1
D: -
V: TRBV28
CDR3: CASSLPRTGVSSYNEQFF

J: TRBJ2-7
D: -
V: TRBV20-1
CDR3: CSARDPQRPSYEQYF

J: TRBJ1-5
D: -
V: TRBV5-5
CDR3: CASSRRDDLVVQPQHF

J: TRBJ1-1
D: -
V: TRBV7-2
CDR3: CASSVRGGMNTEAFF

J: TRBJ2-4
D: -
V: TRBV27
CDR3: CASSKTLAKNIQYF

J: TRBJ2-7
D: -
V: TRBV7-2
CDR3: CASSLGEGPAYEQYF

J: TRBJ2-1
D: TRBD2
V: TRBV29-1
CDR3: CSVDSGSAWSVNEQFF

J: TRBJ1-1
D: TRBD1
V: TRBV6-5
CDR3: CASSYSGQPKPSEAFF

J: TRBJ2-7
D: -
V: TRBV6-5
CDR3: CASSYEGGLYEQYF

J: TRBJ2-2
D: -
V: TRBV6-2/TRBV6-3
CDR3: CASSLLPTGELFF

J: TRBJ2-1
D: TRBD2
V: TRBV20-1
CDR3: CSAPLAGDYNEQFF

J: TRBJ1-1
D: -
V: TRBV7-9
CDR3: CASSFEGRTEAFF